This TCR beta chain was observed in a study of OX40 agonist ivuxolimab in advanced cancers. Study-wide context: Three patients, one with hepatocellular carcinoma and two with cutaneous melanoma, responded partially. Study results and caveats: Still undetermined is the antigen specificity of the expanded peripheral T cells. Expanded clones tended on average to be more numerous among CD8+ T cells than CD4+.

This CDR3 has 16 amino acids. Germline CDR1 is LGHNA and CDR2 is YSLEER. The V and J ends lost 0 bases and 1 base respectively, with 9 bases between them. This table comes from immunoSEQ multiplex PCR, and its TCRdb copy is limited to in-frame clones, with some not included. This sample carries approximately 94,000 clones, 92% of them seen once, and the ten largest clones take roughly 3.5%. Comments on this clone: Its antigen is unidentified.

The rearrangement links TRBV4-3 to TRBJ2-2; D unresolved. The specimen was CD4+ or CD8+ T cells sorted from blood, collected in a trial of the OX40 agonist ivuxolimab. The receptor comes from an adult with an advanced solid tumor such as melanoma, head and neck, liver or kidney cancer. This CDR3 is CASSQDSDKNTGELFF. DNA for the CDR3: TGCGCCAGCAGCCAAGATTCCGACAAGAACACCGGGGAGCTGTTTTTT.